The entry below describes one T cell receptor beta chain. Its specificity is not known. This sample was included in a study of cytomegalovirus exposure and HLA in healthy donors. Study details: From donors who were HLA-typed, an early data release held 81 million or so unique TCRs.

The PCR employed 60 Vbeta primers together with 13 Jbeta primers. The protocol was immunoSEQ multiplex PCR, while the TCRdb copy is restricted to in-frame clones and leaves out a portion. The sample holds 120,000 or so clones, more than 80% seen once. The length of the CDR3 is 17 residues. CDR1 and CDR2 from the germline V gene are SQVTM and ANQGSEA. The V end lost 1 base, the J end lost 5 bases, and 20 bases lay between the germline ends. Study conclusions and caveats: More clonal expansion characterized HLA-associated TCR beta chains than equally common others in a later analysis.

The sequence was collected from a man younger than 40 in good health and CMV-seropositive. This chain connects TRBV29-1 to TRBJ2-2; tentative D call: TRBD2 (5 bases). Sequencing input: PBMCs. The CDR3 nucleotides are TGCAGCGTTGAAGGGAGGACGGCCGCCGGCGGGACCGGGGAGCTGTTTTTT. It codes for CSVEGRTAAGGTGELFF.